The entry below gives a single TCR beta chain sequence along with its context. This sample is drawn from a study of shared clonotypes between healthy human individuals. Genomic DNA of each subset was evenly split across several immunoSEQ plates. Profiling relied on immunoSEQ multiplex PCR, and the TCRdb table lists in-frame clones only, not all of them. This sample has 330,000 or so clones, with less than 85% found just once. CDR3 length: 16 amino acids. CDR1 is LNHNV, CDR2 YYDKDF, per germline (reference sequence). The V and J ends lost 5 bases and 10 bases, in that order; junction bases with no gene match: 17.

The source is a man in his thirties or forties in good health. The sequenced material came from memory CD4+ T cells sorted from blood. Stated subset: CD45RA-negative fraction. The chain has TRBV15 and TRBJ2-1, with 7 positions matching TRBD2. CDR3 nucleotides: TGTGCCACCAGCGGCTGGGCGGGAGTAGTTGGTTGGGAGCAGTTCTTC. It translates to CATSGWAGVVGWEQFF.